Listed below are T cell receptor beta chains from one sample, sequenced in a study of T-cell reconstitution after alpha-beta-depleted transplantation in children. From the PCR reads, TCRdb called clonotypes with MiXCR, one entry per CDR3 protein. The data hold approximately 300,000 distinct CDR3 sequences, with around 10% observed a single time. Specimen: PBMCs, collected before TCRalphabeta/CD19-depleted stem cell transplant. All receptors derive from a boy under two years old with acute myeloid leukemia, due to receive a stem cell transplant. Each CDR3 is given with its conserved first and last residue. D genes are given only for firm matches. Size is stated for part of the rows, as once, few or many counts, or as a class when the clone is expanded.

CASSLRSGGNSNQPQHF	TGTGCCAGCAGTTTACGTTCAGGGGGCAATAGCAATCAGCCCCAGCATTTT	many	TRBD1	TRBV28	TRBJ1-5
CASSRGTGGDEKLFF	TGTGCCAGCAGCAGAGGGACAGGCGGTGATGAAAAACTGTTTTTT	many	TRBD1	TRBV7-9	TRBJ1-4
CASSPNRDGTEAFF	TGTGCCAGCAGTCCCAACAGGGATGGCACTGAAGCTTTCTTT	many	.	TRBV21-1	TRBJ1-1
CASSLLGTADNSPLHF	TGTGCCAGCAGTTTACTGGGGACAGCGGATAATTCACCCCTCCACTTT	many	TRBD1	TRBV28	TRBJ1-6
CSASATSGRAGDTQYF	TGCAGTGCTAGCGCTACTAGCGGGAGGGCCGGGGATACGCAGTATTTT	many	TRBD2	TRBV20-1	TRBJ2-3
CASSIAAKYNEQFF	TGTGCCAGTAGTATAGCGGCCAAGTACAATGAGCAGTTCTTC	many	.	TRBV19	TRBJ2-1
CASSPRDFTDSPLHF	TGTGCCAGCAGTCCCCGGGACTTTACCGATTCACCCCTCCACTTT	few	.	TRBV12-3/TRBV12-4	TRBJ1-6
CASSFPGHFAQYF	TGTGCCAGCAGTTTCCCGGGACACTTTGCCCAGTACTTC	many	.	TRBV28	TRBJ2-5
CASRGGWLNTYEQYF	TGTGCCTCCAGGGGGGGCTGGCTAAACACCTACGAGCAGTACTTC	many	.	TRBV28	TRBJ2-7
CATSRVRPRRAGNTIYF	TGTGCCACCAGCAGAGTGAGGCCGCGGAGGGCTGGAAACACCATATATTTT	many	.	TRBV15	TRBJ1-3
CASSLSAGRTDTQYF	TGTGCCAGCAGTTTATCAGCGGGGCGCACAGATACGCAGTATTTT	many	TRBD2	TRBV28	TRBJ2-3
CASSFSGGIEAQYF	TGTGCCAGCAGTTTCTCCGGCGGGATAGAAGCGCAGTATTTT	many	.	TRBV28	TRBJ2-3
CASSSVTSGKGDTQYF	TGTGCCAGCAGCTCGGTGACTAGCGGGAAGGGAGATACGCAGTATTTT	many	TRBD2	TRBV4-2	TRBJ2-3
CASSEIGPESGGAKNIQYF	TGTGCCAGCAGTGAAATAGGGCCGGAGAGCGGGGGAGCCAAAAACATTCAGTACTTC	many	TRBD2	TRBV6-1	TRBJ2-4
CASSYSTRTGHQPQHF	TGTGCCAGCAGTTACTCGACCCGGACAGGGCATCAGCCCCAGCATTTT	many	TRBD1	TRBV6-2/TRBV6-3	TRBJ1-5
CASSHILPTGLAGGSYNEQFF	TGTGCCAGCAGCCATATCCTCCCGACGGGACTAGCGGGAGGTAGCTACAATGAGCAGTTCTTC	.	TRBD2	TRBV11-3	TRBJ2-1
CSVERGVEDILPSYNEQFF	TGCAGCGTTGAAAGGGGGGTGGAGGACATCTTACCCTCCTACAATGAGCAGTTCTTC	many	.	TRBV29-1	TRBJ2-1
CASSFGDRSYQETQYF	TGTGCCAGCAGTTTCGGGGACAGGTCGTACCAAGAGACCCAGTACTTC	many	TRBD1	TRBV28	TRBJ2-5
CASSVASGRYEQYF	TGTGCCAGCAGCGTAGCTAGCGGGAGGTACGAGCAGTACTTC	.	TRBD2	TRBV3-1	TRBJ2-7
CASSLRQGARNEQYF	TGTGCCAGCAGCCTCCGACAGGGGGCGAGGAACGAGCAGTACTTC	few	TRBD1	TRBV12-3/TRBV12-4	TRBJ2-7
CASRSTGGVTDTQYF	TGTGCCAGCAGATCCACAGGGGGCGTCACAGATACGCAGTATTTT	many	TRBD1	TRBV28	TRBJ2-3
CASSLEAQETQYF	TGCGCCAGCAGCTTGGAGGCTCAAGAGACCCAGTACTTC	many	.	TRBV5-1	TRBJ2-5
CASSQDRTSGGALNEQFF	TGTGCCAGCAGCCAAGACCGCACTAGCGGGGGGGCCTTGAATGAGCAGTTCTTC	.	TRBD2	TRBV4-2	TRBJ2-1
CASSPGLGELFF	TGTGCCAGCAGCCCAGGGCTCGGGGAGCTGTTTTTT	many	.	TRBV7-9	TRBJ2-2
CASLGTSGGAQETQYF	TGTGCCAGCCTCGGGACTAGCGGGGGGGCCCAAGAGACCCAGTACTTC	many	TRBD2	TRBV6-1	TRBJ2-5
CSVAYLGTRGYEQYF	TGCAGCGTTGCCTATCTTGGGACTAGGGGCTACGAGCAGTACTTC	many	TRBD2	TRBV29-1	TRBJ2-7
CASRLHQVLYEQYF	TGTGCCAGCAGACTCCACCAGGTTCTATACGAGCAGTACTTC	many	.	TRBV6-2/TRBV6-3	TRBJ2-7
CASTPLRAAETQYF	TGTGCCAGCACCCCTCTCAGGGCGGCGGAGACCCAGTACTTC	few	.	TRBV3-1	TRBJ2-5
CASSLGGLGRETQYF	TGTGCCAGCAGCTTAGGTGGACTAGGGAGAGAGACCCAGTACTTC	many	TRBD2	TRBV7-2	TRBJ2-5
CAITAGTSNTGELFF	TGTGCCATCACCGCCGGGACTTCGAACACCGGGGAGCTGTTTTTT	many	.	TRBV10-3	TRBJ2-2
CAISDYAGTGDFRAFF	TGTGCCATCAGTGATTACGCCGGGACAGGGGACTTTCGGGCTTTCTTT	.	TRBD1	TRBV10-3	TRBJ1-1
CASSVGLAGDLTNTGELFF	TGTGCCAGCAGCGTAGGCCTAGCGGGGGACCTAACGAACACCGGGGAGCTGTTTTTT	few	TRBD2	TRBV9	TRBJ2-2
CASSLRIRTDTQYF	TGCGCCAGCAGCTTGAGGATTCGTACAGATACGCAGTATTTT	many	.	TRBV5-1	TRBJ2-3
CASSRLGQGRTDTQYF	TGTGCCAGCAGCCGATTGGGACAGGGGCGCACAGATACGCAGTATTTT	.	TRBD1	TRBV7-9	TRBJ2-3
CASSSRPIDSYEQYF	TGTGCCAGCAGCTCCCGGCCCATCGACTCCTACGAGCAGTACTTC	.	.	TRBV11-1	TRBJ2-7
CAISEPPGELFF	TGTGCCATCAGTGAGCCGCCCGGGGAGCTGTTTTTT	.	.	TRBV10-3	TRBJ2-2
CATSPWEGTDTQYF	TGTGCCACCAGTCCCTGGGAGGGCACAGATACGCAGTATTTT	many	.	TRBV24-1	TRBJ2-3
CASSLGLTSGNSQETQYF	TGCGCCAGCAGCTTGGGGCTGACTAGCGGAAACTCCCAAGAGACCCAGTACTTC	.	TRBD2	TRBV5-1	TRBJ2-5
CSASKGLAGKTQYF	TGCAGTGCCTCCAAGGGACTAGCGGGGAAGACGCAGTATTTT	few	TRBD2	TRBV20-1	TRBJ2-3
CASTKGGGGRSSYNEQFF	TGTGCCAGTACCAAAGGGGGCGGGGGGCGCAGCTCCTACAATGAGCAGTTCTTC	.	.	TRBV19	TRBJ2-1
CASSLEGTTEAFF	TGTGCCAGCAGCTTAGAAGGGACGACTGAAGCTTTCTTT	many	.	TRBV11-2	TRBJ1-1
CSVEVTGKASYEQYF	TGCAGCGTTGAGGTAACAGGGAAGGCCTCCTACGAGCAGTACTTC	few	.	TRBV29-1	TRBJ2-7
CSARGSGANVLTF	TGCAGTGCTAGGGGCTCTGGGGCCAACGTCCTGACTTTC	many	.	TRBV20-1	TRBJ2-6
CASSQEIETATNEKLFF	TGCGCCAGCAGCCAAGAGATAGAGACCGCAACTAATGAAAAACTGTTTTTT	many	.	TRBV4-3	TRBJ1-4
CASSSGTPYEQYF	TGTGCCAGTAGTTCCGGGACACCTTACGAGCAGTACTTC	.	.	TRBV19	TRBJ2-7
CASSFNTGAYEQYF	TGTGCCAGCAGTTTTAACACAGGGGCCTACGAGCAGTACTTC	many	TRBD1	TRBV27	TRBJ2-7
CASSVGQPPFVTQYF	TGTGCCAGCAGTGTAGGGCAGCCCCCTTTTGTTACGCAGTATTTT	many	.	TRBV25-1	TRBJ2-3
CASSGSLESTGTQYF	TGTGCCAGCTCTGGGTCCCTAGAGAGCACAGGTACGCAGTATTTT	many	.	TRBV5-5	TRBJ2-3
CASSPGLAGWGELFF	TGTGCCAGCAGCCCGGGACTAGCGGGATGGGGGGAGCTGTTTTTT	many	TRBD2	TRBV6-1	TRBJ2-2
CASSQEGTQLGTF	TGTGCCAGCAGCCAAGAGGGCACTCAACTGGGCACCTTC	few	.	TRBV4-2	TRBJ1-2
CASSLDSAGWDTEAFF	TGCGCCAGCAGCTTGGATTCGGCAGGATGGGACACTGAAGCTTTCTTT	many	.	TRBV5-1	TRBJ1-1
CASSFMGTGELFF	TGTGCCAGCAGTTTTATGGGCACCGGGGAGCTGTTTTTT	many	.	TRBV27	TRBJ2-2
CASSFGPGVFAYEQYF	TGTGCCAGCAGTTTCGGGCCTGGGGTCTTCGCCTACGAGCAGTACTTC	many	.	TRBV12-3/TRBV12-4	TRBJ2-7
CASSLRHNEQFF	TGTGCCAGCAGCTTGAGGCACAATGAGCAGTTCTTC	many	.	TRBV7-9	TRBJ2-1